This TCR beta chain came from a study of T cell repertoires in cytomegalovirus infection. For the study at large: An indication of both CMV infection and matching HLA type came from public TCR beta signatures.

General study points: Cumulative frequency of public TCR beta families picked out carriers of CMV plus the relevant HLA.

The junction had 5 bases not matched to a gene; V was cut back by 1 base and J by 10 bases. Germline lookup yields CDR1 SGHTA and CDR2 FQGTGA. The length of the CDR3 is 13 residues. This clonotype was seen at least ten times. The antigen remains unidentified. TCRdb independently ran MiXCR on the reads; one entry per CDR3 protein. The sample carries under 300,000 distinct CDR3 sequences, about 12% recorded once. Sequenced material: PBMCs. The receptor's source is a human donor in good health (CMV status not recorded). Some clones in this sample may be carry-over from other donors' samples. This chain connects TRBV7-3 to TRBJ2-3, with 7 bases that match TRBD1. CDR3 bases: TGTGCCAGCAGCTTAAGCGGACAGGTTGCGCAGTATTTT. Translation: CASSLSGQVAQYF. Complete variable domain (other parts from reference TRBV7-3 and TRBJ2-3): GAGVSQTPSNKVTEKGKYVELRCDPISGHTALYWYRQSLGQGPEFLIYFQGTGAADDSGLPNDRFFAVRPEGSVSTLKIQRTERGDSAVYLCASSLSGQVAQYFGPGTRLTVL.